One and the same sample provided the 6 T cell receptor beta chains below, sequenced in a study of OX40 agonist ivuxolimab in advanced cancers. Using immunoSEQ multiplex PCR, the repertoire was profiled, and TCRdb retains in-frame clones only, with some absent. The data contain approximately 90,000 clones, 87% of them singletons. The sample was CD4+ or CD8+ T cells sorted from blood, taken in a trial of the OX40 agonist ivuxolimab. The source is an adult with an advanced solid tumor such as melanoma, head and neck, liver or kidney cancer.

In the case of this clone: Within the sample, other DNA sequences also encode this same CDR3. V gene TRBV4-3 combines with J gene TRBJ1-2; D unresolved. CDR3 length equals 14 residues. Trimming removed 6 bases at V and 3 bases at J, with 14 bases between. Germline CDR1 is LGHNA and CDR2 is YSLEER. The DNA of the CDR3 is TGCGCCAGCAGTCAGGCCCGGACCTACTATGGCTACACCTTC. It translates to CASSQARTYYGYTF.

J is TRBJ2-7 and V is TRBV5-1; 7 nucleotides match TRBD1. This CDR3 region has 14 residues. The junction had 9 bases not matched to a gene; V was cut back by 6 bases and J by 3 bases. Germline values: CDR1 SGHRS, CDR2 YFSETQ. The CDR3 DNA reads TGCGCCAGCAAAACAGGGGATATCAACTACGAGCAGTACTTC. Its protein is CASKTGDINYEQYF.

This chain uses TRBV2 with TRBJ2-5; the match to TRBD2 covers 9 bases. Germline loops: CDR1 SNHLY, CDR2 FYNNEI. There are 15 residues in the CDR3. Trimming removed 5 bases from V and 5 bases from J; junction bases left unmatched: 9. CDR3 DNA: TGTGCCAGCAGTCGAGTCGGGACTAGCACGGAGACCCAGTACTTC. Protein: CASSRVGTSTETQYF.

This chain links TRBV5-1 with TRBJ1-1; D ambiguous. The CDR3 contains 16 residues. V gave up 4 bases and J gave up 1 base, with 17 bases separating them. Germline loops: CDR1 SGHRS, CDR2 YFSETQ. The CDR3 spells CASSDPAAGSNTEAFF. CDR3 DNA: TGCGCCAGCAGCGACCCAGCAGCAGGCTCGAACACTGAAGCTTTCTTT.

The chain combines TRBV11-3 with TRBJ2-1; the D is unclear. V was trimmed by 0 bases and J by 7 bases, leaving 10 bases between them. The CDR3 sequence is 14 residues long. Germline CDR1 reads SGHNT; CDR2 reads YENEEA. The DNA of the CDR3 is TGTGCCAGCAGCTTAGATGGGGTCCGGAATGAGCAGTTCTTC. Translation gives CASSLDGVRNEQFF. The full variable domain, with the rest looked up from reference TRBV11-3 and TRBJ2-1, is EAGVVQSPRYKIIEKKQPVAFWCNPISGHNTLYWYLQNLGQGPELLIRYENEEAVDDSQLPKDRFSAERLKGVDSTLKIQPAELGDSAVYLCASSLDGVRNEQFFGPGTRLTVL.

The chain links TRBV29-1 to TRBJ1-2; D might be TRBD1 (6 bases). The V end was cut by 5 bases, the J end by 4 bases, with 17 bases between. The CDR3 totals 14 residues. CDR1 and CDR2 from the germline V gene are SQVTM and ANQGSEA. CDR3 in amino acids: CSVRREGDAYGYTF. The DNA of the CDR3 is TGCAGCGTTCGCCGAGAGGGGGATGCCTATGGCTACACCTTC.